The clone carrying this TCR beta chain showed up many times. The antigen remains unidentified. This record belongs to a study of CD8+CD57+ T cells in acquired aplastic anemia. Study-level background: The average for DNA from sorted CD4+ and CD8+ cells was 3.2 ug. For CD4+ cells, healthy donors had an average of roughly 11 million reads. Whole-study results and caveats: Patients and controls turned out to have 25 to 35 CD8+ CDR3 sequences in common. Between the patient and control groups, CD8+ Simpson's diversity did not differ significantly.

The CDR3 consists of 13 residues. CDR1 and CDR2 (germline): SNHLY, FYNNEI. The V gene lost 4 bases and the J gene lost 9 bases, with 13 bases spanning the gap. The template used for profiling TCR beta VDJ and CDR3 was genomic DNA. TCRdb ran MiXCR on the reads and lists one entry per CDR3 protein. The table shows about 220,000 distinct CDR3 sequences, with 34% occurring only once. This clonotype was sampled from a human donor in good health, serving as a control. The chain uses TRBV2 and TRBJ2-1; no firm D call. The sequencing input was sorted CD4+, CD8+, or CD8+CD57+ T cells (not recorded which) from PBMCs. The CDR3, as DNA: TGTGCCAGCAGTGCAAACCCAACCAGTGAGCAGTTCTTC. Translating gives CASSANPTSEQFF.